This TCR beta chain was sequenced for a study of blood T cell repertoires in COVID-19. This CDR3 is built from 15 residues. Germline V lookup: CDR1 LGHNA, CDR2 YSLEER. The V segment lost 4 bases and the J segment 0 bases; nucleotides outside the gene matches: 2. This clone occurred once. The table came from immunoSEQ multiplex PCR; TCRdb's copy has only in-frame clones and leaves some out. This sample has around 40,000 clones; around 85% occur once, and the top ten carry 9% to 10%. The sequence came from a human donor in a cohort sampled during active COVID-19. The chain joins TRBV4-3 to TRBJ2-1; 8 nucleotides agree with TRBD2. The sample consisted of peripheral blood. CDR3 loop: CASSPSGSSYNEQFF. The CDR3 DNA reads TGCGCCAGCAGCCCCAGCGGGAGCTCCTACAATGAGCAGTTCTTC.